The 8 T cell receptor beta chains given below trace back to one sample, sequenced in a study of blood T cell repertoires in COVID-19. The assay was immunoSEQ multiplex PCR, and TCRdb's table has in-frame clones only and misses some. The data hold about 64,000 clones, with 70% to 90% observed a single time. The sample was peripheral blood. The source is a man aged 65 to 85 with acute or convalescent COVID-19.

The chain has TRBV11-1 and TRBJ1-6; D call uncertain. V lost 2 bases and J lost 7, with 12 bases in between. CDR1 SGHAT and CDR2 FQDESV come from the germline V gene (reference sequence). This CDR3 region has 15 residues. The CDR3 sequence is CASSLRRSLNSPLHF. CDR3 sequence (DNA): TGTGCCAGCAGCTTACGGCGGTCCCTAAATTCACCCCTCCACTTT. Full variable domain (remainder filled in from reference TRBV11-1 and TRBJ1-6): EAEVAQSPRYKITEKSQAVAFWCDPISGHATLYWYRQILGQGPELLVQFQDESVVDDSQLPKDRFSAERLKGVDSTLKIQPAELGDSAMYLCASSLRRSLNSPLHFGNGTRLTVT.

The chain employs TRBV9 and TRBJ2-3, with TRBD2 matching over 11 bases. With 0 bases clipped from V and 3 bases from J, the junction kept 3 bases outside the gene matches. Germline-derived CDR1 and CDR2 are SGDLS and YYNGEE. There are 16 residues in the CDR3. CDR3 region: CASSVGRLAGTDTQYF. The CDR3, as DNA: TGTGCCAGCAGCGTAGGCCGACTAGCGGGAACAGATACGCAGTATTTT. Using reference TRBV9 and TRBJ2-3 for the parts outside the CDR3, the full variable domain is DSGVTQTPKHLITATGQRVTLRCSPRSGDLSVYWYQQSLDQGLQFLIQYYNGEERAKGNILERFSAQQFPDLHSELNLSSLELGDSALYFCASSVGRLAGTDTQYFGPGTRLTVL.

J is TRBJ1-2 and V is TRBV18; a weak D match, TRBD1 (6 bases). Germline CDR1 is KGHSH and CDR2 is LQKENI. The V and J ends lost 2 bases and 4 bases respectively, with 8 bases between them. This CDR3 has 13 amino acids. This CDR3 reads CASSPDRSYGYTF. The CDR3 DNA follows: TGTGCCAGCTCACCAGACAGGTCCTATGGCTACACCTTC. Supplemented by reference TRBV18 and TRBJ1-2, the full variable domain reads NAGVMQNPRHLVRRRGQEARLRCSPMKGHSHVYWYRQLPEEGLKFMVYLQKENIIDESGMPKERFSAEFPKEGPSILRIQQVVRGDSAAYFCASSPDRSYGYTFGSGTRLTVV.

The chain uses TRBV7-6 and TRBJ2-3; TRBD2 agrees at 7 bases. This CDR3 is built from 16 residues. Germline V lookup: CDR1 SGHVS, CDR2 FNYEAQ. J lost 5 bases, V lost 1 base, and 9 bases had no gene match. For the CDR3, the DNA is TGTGCCAGCAGCTTAGGCGGGAGAACCTTTGGAGATACGCAGTATTTT. Translated, it gives CASSLGGRTFGDTQYF.

This chain uses TRBV3-1 (or the pseudogene TRBV3-2) with TRBJ2-1, with 9 bases fitting TRBD2. J lost 0 bases, V lost 0 bases, and 3 bases had no gene match. CDR1 and CDR2 (germline): LGHDT, YNNKEL (reference sequence). The CDR3 is 17 residues long. As DNA, the CDR3 is TGTGCCAGCAGCCAAGAAGCGGGGGGAATCTCCTACAATGAGCAGTTCTTC. This encodes CASSQEAGGISYNEQFF.

The J gene is TRBJ2-3, the V gene TRBV30; 8 nucleotides align to TRBD1. This CDR3 spans 15 amino acids. The germline CDR1 and CDR2 sequences are GTSNPN and SVGIG (reference sequence). After removal of 0 bases from V and 5 bases from J, the junction contained 7 bases not matched to a gene. In nucleotides, the CDR3 is TGTGCCTGGAGTGTCGGCACAGGGGGAAAAGATACGCAGTATTTT. This sequence encodes CAWSVGTGGKDTQYF.

The V and J genes are TRBV25-1 and TRBJ2-3; the match to TRBD2 covers 8 bases. The CDR3 has 17 amino acids. Looked up from germline, CDR1 is MGHDK and CDR2 is SYGVNS. Germline trimming cut 3 bases from V and 2 bases from J; bases unmatched to any gene: 10. CDR3 nucleotides: TGTGCCAGCAGTGACGGGAGGGCCGATCTATTCACAGATACGCAGTATTTT. The encoded protein is CASSDGRADLFTDTQYF.

CDR3 protein: CSVVADTMYEQYF. Written as DNA, the CDR3 is TGCAGCGTTGTCGCGGACACCATGTACGAGCAGTACTTC. The chain recombines TRBV29-1 with TRBJ2-7, with D possibly being TRBD1 (5 bases). Germline CDR1 SQVTM, CDR2 ANQGSEA. The CDR3 totals 13 residues. The ends were cut back, 4 bases at V and 4 bases at J, with 14 bases in the middle.